This entry features one T cell receptor beta chain sequence. The sample comes from a study of a mutant IDH1 vaccine in newly diagnosed glioma. The CDR3 has 14 residues. Germline-derived CDR1 and CDR2 are SQVTM and ANQGSEA. J was trimmed by 7 bases and V by 5 bases; bases with no gene match: 9. The method was immunoSEQ multiplex PCR; TCRdb's version includes in-frame clones alone and lacks a portion of them. Of tens of thousands of clones listed, over 75% are singletons. Time point given: baseline, week 1 (first vaccination visit). Treatment specified: pre-vaccination baseline after standard-of-care therapy.

The clonotype comes from a man aged 25 to 40 with glioma. The chain uses TRBV29-1 and TRBJ2-5, with 11 bases matching TRBD2. The input for sequencing was PBMCs, taken from a glioma patient treated with radiotherapy, temozolomide or both. CDR3 residues: CSVPGLAAPRTQYF. The CDR3 nucleotides are TGCAGCGTTCCGGGACTAGCGGCCCCTCGGACCCAGTACTTC. The full variable domain, rest sourced from reference TRBV29-1 and TRBJ2-5, is SAVISQKPSRDICQRGTSLTIQCQVDSQVTMMFWYRQQPGQSLTLIATANQGSEATYESGFVIDKFPISRPNLTFSTLTVSNMSPEDSSIYLCSVPGLAAPRTQYFGPGTRLLVL.